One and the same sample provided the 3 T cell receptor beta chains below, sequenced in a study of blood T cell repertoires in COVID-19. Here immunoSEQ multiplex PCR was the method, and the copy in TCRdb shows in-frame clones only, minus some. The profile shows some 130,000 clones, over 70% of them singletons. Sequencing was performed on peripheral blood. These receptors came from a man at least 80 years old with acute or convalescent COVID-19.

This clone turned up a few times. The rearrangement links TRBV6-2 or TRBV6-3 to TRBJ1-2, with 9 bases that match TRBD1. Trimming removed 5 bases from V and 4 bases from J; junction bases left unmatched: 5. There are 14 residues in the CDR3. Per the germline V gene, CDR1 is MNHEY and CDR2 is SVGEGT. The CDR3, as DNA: TGTGCCAGCAGTACGCCGGGACAGGGCTATGGCTACACCTTC. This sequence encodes CASSTPGQGYGYTF.

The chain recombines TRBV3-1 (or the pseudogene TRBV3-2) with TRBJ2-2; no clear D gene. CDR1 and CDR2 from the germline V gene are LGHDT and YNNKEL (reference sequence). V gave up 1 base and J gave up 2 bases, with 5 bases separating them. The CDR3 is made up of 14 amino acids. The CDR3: CASSQVPNTGELFF. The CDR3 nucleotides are TGTGCCAGCAGCCAAGTCCCTAACACCGGGGAGCTGTTTTTT.

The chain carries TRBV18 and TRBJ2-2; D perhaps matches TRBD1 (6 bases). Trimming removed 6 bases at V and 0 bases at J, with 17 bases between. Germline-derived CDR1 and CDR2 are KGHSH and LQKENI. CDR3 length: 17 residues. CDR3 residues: CASSTQQGRANTGELFF. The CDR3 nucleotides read TGTGCCAGCTCCACCCAACAGGGCCGCGCGAACACCGGGGAGCTGTTTTTT.